Presented here are 21 T cell receptor beta chains from one specimen sequenced in a study of blood T cells in healthy people across ages. PCR was performed a second time for 7 to 11 cycles using a sample-barcoded 5' primer and a J-beta primer mix. In TCRdb, the 5' RACE reads were re-called with MiXCR into one record per CDR3 protein. The sample has around 2 million distinct CDR3 sequences, approximately 40% seen once. The sequencing input was blood. Source of these receptors: a human donor in good health.

In this sample, this clonotype turned up a few times. The chain couples TRBV29-1 to TRBJ1-2, with TRBD1 matching over 10 bases. V gave up 6 bases and J gave up 8 bases; unmatched junction bases: 12. The length of the CDR3 is 14 residues. The germline V gene encodes CDR1 SQVTM and CDR2 ANQGSEA. The CDR3 bases are TGCAGCGTAGAGTCGACAGGGGGCGTCGGAGGCTACACCTTC. This translates into CSVESTGGVGGYTF.

CDR3 bases: TGCAGTGCTAGCGGACCGAGGGTAGGGGGCCGTGATGGTAATGAAAAACTGTTTTTT. Its protein is CSASGPRVGGRDGNEKLFF. This chain links TRBV20-1 with TRBJ1-4; 7 bases are a match to TRBD1. The CDR3 runs 19 residues. Per the germline V gene, CDR1 is DFQATT and CDR2 is SNEGSKA (reference sequence). J lost 4 bases, V lost 3 bases, and 20 bases had no gene match.

The chain carries TRBV20-1 and TRBJ2-1; D remains unclear. V lost 2 bases, J lost 10 bases, and 18 bases lay in between. Germline CDR1 and CDR2: DFQATT and SNEGSKA (reference sequence). The CDR3 extends over 14 amino acids. The CDR3 sequence is CSARKSGSSYEQFF. As DNA, the CDR3 is TGCAGTGCTAGAAAGTCCGGTAGCTCCTACGAGCAGTTCTTC.

There are a few counts of this clonotype. The J gene is TRBJ2-1, the V gene TRBV5-1; D remains ambiguous. The CDR3 is 13 amino acids. In germline, CDR1 is SGHRS, CDR2 YFSETQ. V gave up 4 bases and J gave up 4 bases, with 9 bases separating them. The CDR3 reads CASSTAGYNEQFF. DNA of the CDR3: TGCGCCAGCAGCACCGCAGGTTACAATGAGCAGTTCTTC.

The chain is built from TRBV21-1 and TRBJ2-1; the table's D gene call, TRBD1, was not cross checked with the DNA. TRBV21-1 is tagged as a pseudogene. The CDR3 is made up of 15 amino acids. In DNA, the CDR3 is TGTGCCAGCAGCGCCTATCCCCGTAGGGACAATGAGCAGTTCTTC. As protein: CASSAYPRRDNEQFF.

The rearrangement uses TRBV4-3 and TRBJ1-2; tentatively, D is TRBD1 (5 bases). CDR1 and CDR2 (germline): LGHNA, YSLEER. The CDR3 totals 15 residues. Trimming removed 0 bases from V and 6 bases from J, with 14 bases in between. The CDR3 reads CASSQDLWGGDGYTF. The CDR3 DNA is TGCGCCAGCAGCCAAGACCTTTGGGGAGGGGATGGCTACACCTTC.

This chain joins TRBV7-2 and TRBJ1-2, with D unclear. V gave up 7 bases and J gave up 3 bases, with 18 bases separating them. Germline assignment: CDR1 SGHTA and CDR2 FQGNSA. There are 15 residues in the CDR3. DNA of the CDR3: TGTGCCAGCACCCCAACCAGCAGTAGGGACTATGGCTACACCTTC. This encodes CASTPTSSRDYGYTF.

This clonotype was counted only a few times. The chain joins TRBV6-6 to TRBJ1-2, with a possible D match to TRBD1 (5 bases). CDR3 length equals 14 residues. Trimming pared 4 bases from V and 5 bases from J, leaving 14 bases between. Germline V gene sequence: CDR1 MNHNY, CDR2 SVGAGI (reference sequence). This CDR3 is CASSSDRTGYGYTF. The CDR3 bases are TGTGCCAGCAGTTCAGACAGAACGGGGTATGGCTACACCTTC.

The chain links TRBV14 to TRBJ2-3; a possible D gene is TRBD1 (6 bases). Germline lookup yields CDR1 SGHDN and CDR2 FVKESK. The germline V and J ends were trimmed by 3 bases and 4 bases, with 14 bases remaining between them. The CDR3 runs 15 residues. In DNA form, the CDR3 reads TGTGCCAGCAGCCAGTTCTCAGGGGTTCCAGATACGCAGTATTTT. It yields the protein CASSQFSGVPDTQYF.

The chain carries TRBV29-1 and TRBJ2-3, with D tentatively TRBD2 (5 bases). The CDR3 sequence is 13 residues long. Germline V gene data show CDR1 as SQVTM and CDR2 as ANQGSEA. Trimming removed 3 bases at V and 5 bases at J, with 12 bases between. The DNA of the CDR3 is TGCAGCGTTGATGCCGGGAACGAAGATACGCAGTATTTT. It codes for CSVDAGNEDTQYF.

This clonotype occurred a few times. The chain links TRBV29-1 to TRBJ2-1, with 13 bases fitting TRBD2. Germline CDR1 SQVTM, CDR2 ANQGSEA. Unmatched junction bases numbered 12, after V lost 5 bases and J lost 8 bases. CDR3 length equals 16 residues. The CDR3 here is CSVFPTSGGAIDEQFF. CDR3 bases: TGCAGCGTTTTCCCCACTAGCGGGGGGGCTATAGATGAGCAGTTCTTC.

V is TRBV28 and J is TRBJ1-5, with D unclear. The V end was cut by 3 bases, the J end by 2 bases, with 8 bases between. The CDR3 totals 14 residues. Germline V lookup: CDR1 MDHEN, CDR2 SYDVKM. CDR3 coding DNA: TGTGCCAGCAGTTTGAGGCCAGGCAATCAGCCCCAGCATTTT. Protein: CASSLRPGNQPQHF.

This clonotype was observed a few times. The rearrangement joins TRBV7-2 to TRBJ2-1, with 7 positions matching TRBD1. Trimming cost V 6 bases and J 2 bases; bases outside gene matches: 10. CDR1 and CDR2 from the germline V gene are SGHTA and FQGNSA. The CDR3 extends over 16 amino acids. The CDR3 loop is CASSSTRDSTYNEQFF. The CDR3 coding sequence is TGTGCCAGCAGTTCGACCCGGGACAGTACCTACAATGAGCAGTTCTTC.

The chain joins TRBV20-1 to TRBJ2-2, with D uncertain. Trimming shortened V by 6 bases and J by 3 bases, and 11 bases separated the two germline ends. Per the germline V gene, CDR1 is DFQATT and CDR2 is SNEGSKA (reference sequence). The CDR3 is made up of 13 amino acids. CDR3 coding DNA: TGCAGTGCCACCAATACGCACACCGGGGAGCTGTTTTTT. Its translation is CSATNTHTGELFF.

The J gene is TRBJ2-3, the V gene TRBV12-3 or TRBV12-4; no reliable D call. The CDR3 is made up of 11 amino acids. V lost 8 bases and J lost 15, with 18 bases in between. The CDR3 region is CASGITDVQYF. CDR3 in DNA: TGTGCCAGCGGGATAACAGATGTGCAATATTTT.

This chain uses TRBV9 with TRBJ1-1, with D possibly TRBD1 on 6 matching bases. CDR1 and CDR2 (germline): SGDLS, YYNGEE. Between the trimmed V and J ends, which lost 0 bases and 1 base, there was a span of 10 bases. The CDR3 runs to 15 residues. In DNA form, the CDR3 reads TGTGCCAGCAGCGTAGAGCAGGGGAGGAACACTGAAGCTTTCTTT. It yields the protein CASSVEQGRNTEAFF.

V gene TRBV7-2 combines with J gene TRBJ2-1; 9 bases fit TRBD2. V was clipped by 4 bases and J by 6 bases; unmatched bases: 13. The CDR3 has 17 amino acids. Germline lookup yields CDR1 SGHTA and CDR2 FQGNSA. The CDR3 DNA reads TGTGCCAGCAGCTCCCGACGAGGTCTAGCGGGGCGCAATGAGCAGTTCTTC. Its protein is CASSSRRGLAGRNEQFF.

J is TRBJ1-2 and V is TRBV20-1, with D possibly being TRBD1 (5 bases). The germline V and J ends were trimmed by 1 base and 4 bases, with 10 bases remaining between them. This CDR3 contains 13 residues. Looked up from germline, CDR1 is DFQATT and CDR2 is SNEGSKA (reference sequence). CDR3 amino acids: CSARGTTTYGYTF. In DNA, the CDR3 is TGCAGTGCTAGAGGGACAACTACCTATGGCTACACCTTC.

CDR3 nucleotides: TGTGCCAGCAGCGCTGGCCGTGGGCACAATGAGCAGTTCTTC. Its protein product is CASSAGRGHNEQFF. This chain joins TRBV9 and TRBJ2-1; D is undetermined. Germline loops: CDR1 SGDLS, CDR2 YYNGEE. The CDR3 covers 14 residues. The V end was cut by 3 bases, the J end by 5 bases, with 12 bases between. The complete variable domain, with remaining parts taken from reference TRBV9 and TRBJ2-1, reads DSGVTQTPKHLITATGQRVTLRCSPRSGDLSVYWYQQSLDQGLQFLIQYYNGEERAKGNILERFSAQQFPDLHSELNLSSLELGDSALYFCASSAGRGHNEQFFGPGTRLTVL.

The rearrangement links TRBV28 to TRBJ2-3, with D uncertain. The CDR3 contains 15 residues. Trimming left V 2 bases short and J 3 bases short, with 12 bases between. The germline gives CDR1 MDHEN, CDR2 SYDVKM. The CDR3 DNA is TGTGCCAGCAGTTTAAACCTCCCGGGTACAGATACGCAGTATTTT. Its translation is CASSLNLPGTDTQYF. Together with reference TRBV28 and TRBJ2-3, the CDR3 gives the full variable domain: DVKVTQSSRYLVKRTGEKVFLECVQDMDHENMFWYRQDPGLGLRLIYFSYDVKMKEKGDIPEGYSVSREKKERFSLILESASTNQTSMYLCASSLNLPGTDTQYFGPGTRLTVL.

This clonotype was seen only a few times. The rearrangement links TRBV6-2 or TRBV6-3 to TRBJ2-3; D is unclear. V was cut by 4 bases and J by 0 bases, with 8 bases left in between. Germline lookup yields CDR1 MNHEY and CDR2 SVGEGT. This CDR3 has 14 amino acids. Here the CDR3 reads CASSFQLSTDTQYF. DNA of the CDR3: TGTGCCAGCAGTTTCCAGTTAAGCACAGATACGCAGTATTTT.